The 21 T cell receptor beta chains listed next were all sequenced from one sample in a study of T cell clonotyping in hematopoietic cell transplantation. Repertoires were generated with immunoSEQ multiplex PCR, while TCRdb's copy carries only in-frame clones and drops some. This table has several thousand clones, around 78% appearing once. The starting material was peripheral blood mononuclear cells, obtained 180 days after allogeneic stem cell transplant. Receptor source: a male patient between 65 and 79 years old who had an allogeneic stem cell transplant from an unrelated donor, so T cells may come from the graft donor. Some clones in this sample may be carry-over from other donors' samples.

The CDR3 DNA follows: TGTGCCAGCTCACCACCGTCTAGCGGGAGGGCCTACGAGCAGTACTTC. Its protein product is CASSPPSSGRAYEQYF. The V and J genes are TRBV18 and TRBJ2-7; 12 nucleotides match TRBD2. Germline CDR1 is KGHSH and CDR2 is LQKENI. V was clipped by 0 bases and J by 2 bases; unmatched bases: 2. The CDR3 sequence is 16 residues long.

The chain recombines TRBV7-2 with TRBJ1-3; D unclear. The V and J ends lost 1 base and 0 bases respectively, with 7 bases between them. CDR3 length equals 15 residues. Germline V gives CDR1 SGHTA, CDR2 FQGNSA. In DNA, the CDR3 is TGTGCCAGCAGCTTAGTAGCCTCCTCTGGAAACACCATATATTTT. Protein product: CASSLVASSGNTIYF.

The chain couples TRBV11-2 to TRBJ2-7; D might be TRBD1 or TRBD2, each matching 5 bases. V was trimmed by 4 bases and J by 0 bases, leaving 16 bases between them. In germline, CDR1 is SGHAT, CDR2 FQNNGV. The length of the CDR3 is 16 residues. CDR3 in amino acids: CASSSTTGTVSYEQYF. The CDR3 coding sequence is TGTGCCAGCAGCTCTACTACCGGGACGGTCTCCTACGAGCAGTACTTC.

This clone was seen a few times. The V gene is TRBV7-2, the J gene TRBJ2-7; 9 positions match TRBD2. J gave up 6 bases and V 1 base, and 7 bases lay outside the gene matches. This CDR3 is built from 15 residues. Germline V gene lookup returns CDR1 SGHTA and CDR2 FQGNSA. CDR3 protein: CASSLEAGGPGEQYF. Here the CDR3 DNA reads TGTGCCAGCAGCTTAGAGGCGGGAGGGCCAGGCGAGCAGTACTTC.

The V and J genes are TRBV28 and TRBJ1-1; 7 bases align to TRBD1. This CDR3 has 11 residues. From germline, CDR1 is MDHEN and CDR2 SYDVKM. V lost 7 bases, J lost 12 bases, and 8 bases stayed unmatched. In nucleotides, the CDR3 is TGTGCCAGCATCCAACAGGGGCGGTCTTTCTTT. It specifies CASIQQGRSFF.

This clone has a handful of counts. V usage is TRBV25-1 and J usage is TRBJ2-1; 10 nucleotides match TRBD2. V lost 5 bases, J lost 6 bases, and 4 bases stayed unmatched. This CDR3 has 14 amino acids. Per the germline V gene, CDR1 is MGHDK and CDR2 is SYGVNS. CDR3 in DNA: TGTGCCAGCAGTCTAGCGGGAGCGGCCAATGAGCAGTTCTTC. Amino acid sequence: CASSLAGAANEQFF.

The chain couples TRBV6-1 to TRBJ2-4; D call uncertain. The CDR3 totals 12 residues. Germline lookup yields CDR1 MNHNS and CDR2 SASEGT. The V and J ends lost 0 bases and 12 bases respectively, with 9 bases between them. CDR3 amino acids: CASSEAQWAQYF. In nucleotides, the CDR3 is TGTGCCAGCAGTGAAGCGCAATGGGCTCAGTACTTC.

DNA for the CDR3: TGTGCCAGCAGTCCACTGGACAGCGATCTAGGTGGGGCCAACGTCCTGACTTTC. It encodes CASSPLDSDLGGANVLTF. The rearrangement uses TRBV27 and TRBJ2-6; tentative D call: TRBD1 (6 bases). There are 18 residues in the CDR3. Germline CDR1 reads MNHEY; CDR2 reads SMNVEV (reference sequence). The V and J ends lost 5 bases and 3 bases respectively, with 20 bases between them.

The chain recombines TRBV7-2 with TRBJ1-1, with TRBD1 matching 7 bases. Germline CDR1 SGHTA, CDR2 FQGNSA. J gave up 0 bases and V 5 bases, and 9 bases lay outside the gene matches. The CDR3 has 16 residues. This chain's CDR3 is CASSQSRGRMNTEAFF. The CDR3 bases are TGTGCCAGCAGCCAGAGTAGGGGGCGAATGAACACTGAAGCTTTCTTT.

J is TRBJ2-6 and V is TRBV27; perhaps TRBD1 as D (5 bases). The germline V gene has CDR1 MNHEY and CDR2 SMNVEV (reference sequence). The CDR3 covers 17 residues. The V gene lost 7 bases and the J gene lost 0 bases, with 16 bases spanning the gap. The CDR3 sequence is CASTQGLRLSGANVLTF. DNA of the CDR3: TGTGCCAGCACTCAGGGATTGAGGCTCTCTGGGGCCAACGTCCTGACTTTC. The complete variable domain, with remaining parts taken from reference TRBV27 and TRBJ2-6, reads EAQVTQNPRYLITVTGKKLTVTCSQNMNHEYMSWYRQDPGLGLRQIYYSMNVEVTDKGDVPEGYKVSRKEKRNFPLILESPSPNQTSLYFCASTQGLRLSGANVLTFGAGSRLTVL.

This chain links TRBV5-1 with TRBJ2-3, with TRBD2 as a possible D gene (7 bases). The CDR3 loop spans 15 amino acids. CDR1 is SGHRS, CDR2 YFSETQ, per germline. Trimming stripped 7 bases from V and 2 bases from J, with 17 bases between. The CDR3 nucleotides are TGCGCCAGCGGCGGGAGCGGGACAAACACAGATACGCAGTATTTT. Its protein is CASGGSGTNTDTQYF. The full variable domain, completed using reference TRBV5-1 and TRBJ2-3, is KAGVTQTPRYLIKTRGQQVTLSCSPISGHRSVSWYQQTPGQGLQFLFEYFSETQRNKGNFPGRFSGRQFSNSRSEMNVSTLELGDSALYLCASGGSGTNTDTQYFGPGTRLTVL.

This chain uses TRBV5-6 with TRBJ2-7; D is possibly TRBD1 (6 bases). CDR1 is SGHDT and CDR2 is YYEEEE in the germline V gene. This CDR3 spans 13 amino acids. Between the trimmed V and J ends, which lost 2 bases and 3 bases, there was a span of 9 bases. CDR3 nucleotides: TGTGCCAGCAGCTTAGGACAGAACTACGAGCAGTACTTC. Residues: CASSLGQNYEQYF.

The gene calls are TRBV12-5 and TRBJ1-3; 9 positions match TRBD1. V trimming: 6 bases; J trimming: 4 bases; junction bases outside the gene matches: 10. The CDR3 is 16 residues long. CDR1 LGHNT and CDR2 FRNRAP come from the germline V gene. CDR3 protein: CASGPPGTGMGNTIYF. The DNA of the CDR3 is TGTGCTAGTGGCCCTCCCGGGACAGGGATGGGAAACACCATATATTTT.

The genes are TRBV7-8 and TRBJ1-3; tentatively, D is TRBD1 (5 bases). Germline lookup yields CDR1 SGHVS and CDR2 FQNEAQ. V was pared by 10 bases and J by 1 base, with 11 bases between. CDR3 length: 13 amino acids. The CDR3 region has the DNA TGTGCCACTTCCCACAGGTCTGGAAACACCATATATTTT. It encodes CATSHRSGNTIYF.

In its sample, this clone is medium-sized. The gene calls are TRBV6-5 and TRBJ2-3; a possible D gene is TRBD1 (6 bases). With 6 bases removed from V and 4 bases from J, the gap between germline ends came to 14 bases. This CDR3 has 14 residues. Germline assignment: CDR1 MNHEY and CDR2 SVGAGI. This CDR3 reads CASRYQGFADTQYF. CDR3 DNA sequence: TGTGCCAGCAGGTATCAGGGGTTCGCAGATACGCAGTATTTT.

This rearrangement joins TRBV19 to TRBJ1-2, with D perhaps TRBD1 (6 bases). Trimming left V 3 bases short and J 4 bases short, with 15 bases between. The germline gives CDR1 LNHDA, CDR2 SQIVND (reference sequence). The CDR3 spans 15 residues. The CDR3 sequence: CASSISGDAVYGYTF. In DNA form, the CDR3 reads TGTGCCAGTAGTATTTCAGGGGACGCGGTCTATGGCTACACCTTC. Variable domain in full (rest from reference TRBV19 and TRBJ1-2): DGGITQSPKYLFRKEGQNVTLSCEQNLNHDAMYWYRQDPGQGLRLIYYSQIVNDFQKGDIAEGYSVSREKKESFPLTVTSAQKNPTAFYLCASSISGDAVYGYTFGSGTRLTVV.

V gene TRBV18 combines with J gene TRBJ2-6; no definite D call. The length of the CDR3 is 14 residues. Germline CDR1 and CDR2: KGHSH and LQKENI. V lost 2 bases to trimming and J lost 4 bases, with 6 bases between them. CDR3 in DNA: TGTGCCAGCTCACCAGGGGAAGGGGCCAACGTCCTGACTTTC. Amino acid sequence: CASSPGEGANVLTF.

This chain connects TRBV13 to TRBJ2-4; D could derive from TRBD1 or TRBD2 (5 bases each). Trimming pared 5 bases from V and 8 bases from J, leaving 19 bases between. The germline V gene has CDR1 PRHDT and CDR2 FYEKMQ (reference sequence). The CDR3 is made up of 15 amino acids. CDR3 region: CASSAPGRIEDIQYF. The CDR3 nucleotides are TGTGCCAGCAGCGCGCCGGGACGTATCGAGGACATTCAGTACTTC. Supplemented by reference TRBV13 and TRBJ2-4, the full variable domain reads AAGVIQSPRHLIKEKRETATLKCYPIPRHDTVYWYQQGPGQDPQFLISFYEKMQSDKGSIPDRFSAQQFSDYHSELNMSSLELGDSALYFCASSAPGRIEDIQYFGAGTRLSVL.

The chain employs TRBV7-3 and TRBJ2-2; D uncertain. This CDR3 comprises 15 residues. The germline V and J ends were trimmed by 4 bases and 4 bases, with 13 bases remaining between them. Germline V gene data show CDR1 as SGHTA and CDR2 as FQGTGA. CDR3 region: CASSSKLDFTGELFF. The CDR3 coding sequence is TGTGCCAGCAGCTCCAAGCTAGACTTCACCGGGGAGCTGTTTTTT.

The chain carries TRBV7-2 and TRBJ1-2; the D gene is possibly TRBD1 (5 bases). The V gene's germline CDR1 is SGHTA and CDR2 FQGNSA. Deletions cut 5 bases from V and 4 bases from J, with 14 bases between. This CDR3 contains 14 residues. The CDR3 loop reads CASSTMTEIYGYTF. In DNA form, the CDR3 reads TGTGCCAGCAGCACCATGACAGAAATCTATGGCTACACCTTC.

This clone was detected a few times. The gene calls are TRBV5-1 and TRBJ2-2; D remains ambiguous. The germline CDR1 and CDR2 sequences are SGHRS and YFSETQ. V was clipped by 4 bases and J by 9 bases, with 10 bases between them. This CDR3 spans 12 amino acids. As DNA, the CDR3 is TGCGCCAGCAGCGGAACCCGTCGGGAGCTGTTTTTT. This codes for CASSGTRRELFF.